Listed here are 24 T cell receptor beta chains from one sample, sequenced in a study of CD8 T cells in ankylosing spondylitis. In TCRdb, the 5' RACE reads were re-called with MiXCR into one record per CDR3 protein. The table has approximately 340,000 distinct CDR3 sequences, about 15% seen once. The sample was blood, either unsorted or a sorted T cell fraction (not recorded which). The receptor source for this set is a male donor with ankylosing spondylitis or in good health (not recorded which).

A few counts support this clonotype. The chain recombines TRBV20-1 with TRBJ2-7; 7 bases line up with TRBD2. The CDR3 totals 14 residues. V lost 3 bases to trimming and J lost 4 bases; unmatched junction nucleotides: 9. Germline V CDR1 and CDR2: DFQATT, SNEGSKA (reference sequence). The CDR3 here is CSASLGWGGYEQYF. CDR3 bases: TGCAGTGCTAGCCTGGGGTGGGGGGGGTACGAGCAGTACTTC.

The chain carries TRBV20-1 and TRBJ2-1; 12 bases are a match to TRBD2. CDR1 and CDR2 from the germline V gene are DFQATT and SNEGSKA (reference sequence). The CDR3 length is 15 residues. Germline trimming cut 6 bases from V and 6 bases from J; bases unmatched to any gene: 9. The DNA for the CDR3 is TGCAGTGCCAACCCCCCGGGACTAGCGGGCAATGAGCAGTTCTTC. Protein sequence: CSANPPGLAGNEQFF.

Ten or more counts support this clonotype. This chain connects TRBV4-2 to TRBJ2-3; 12 bases align to TRBD2. Looked up from germline, CDR1 is LGHNA and CDR2 is YNFKEQ. CDR3 length: 17 residues. V was clipped by 0 bases and J by 4 bases; unmatched bases: 5. CDR3 sequence: CASSQDPSSGGADTQYF. Here the CDR3 DNA reads TGTGCCAGCAGCCAAGATCCGTCTAGCGGGGGGGCAGATACGCAGTATTTT.

This clonotype was observed a handful of times. The chain combines TRBV29-1 with TRBJ2-3, with a possible D match to TRBD1 (8 bases). The CDR3 spans 18 residues. V lost 1 base to trimming and J lost 4 bases, with 24 bases between them. Germline V gene lookup returns CDR1 SQVTM and CDR2 ANQGSEA. CDR3 DNA: TGCAGCGTTGAAGCTCTGGGGAGGGGGACAGGCCAGGCAGATACGCAGTATTTT. Its translation is CSVEALGRGTGQADTQYF.

This clonotype was counted only a few times. The chain carries TRBV12-3 or TRBV12-4 and TRBJ2-2, with 9 bases fitting TRBD1. J lost 6 bases, V lost 7 bases, and 9 bases had no gene match. This CDR3 contains 15 residues. DNA for the CDR3: TGTGCCAGCACCCCCGGGACAGGGCGGTCCGGGGAGCTGTTTTTT. It encodes CASTPGTGRSGELFF.

This sequence joins TRBV5-1 and TRBJ2-3, with TRBD2 matching 8 bases. Germline values: CDR1 SGHRS, CDR2 YFSETQ. V shed 3 bases, J shed 2 bases, and the junction held 8 bases outside the gene matches. The CDR3 is made up of 16 amino acids. The CDR3 DNA reads TGCGCCAGCAGCTCACTAGCGGCGTCTCTCACAGATACGCAGTATTTT. This sequence encodes CASSSLAASLTDTQYF. The entire variable domain, with the rest obtained from reference TRBV5-1 and TRBJ2-3, is as follows: KAGVTQTPRYLIKTRGQQVTLSCSPISGHRSVSWYQQTPGQGLQFLFEYFSETQRNKGNFPGRFSGRQFSNSRSEMNVSTLELGDSALYLCASSSLAASLTDTQYFGPGTRLTVL.

The V and J genes are TRBV5-1 and TRBJ1-1; the match to TRBD1 covers 7 bases. The CDR3 covers 13 residues. Germline CDR1 SGHRS, CDR2 YFSETQ. V lost 5 bases, J lost 3 bases, and 4 bases stayed unmatched. CDR3 DNA: TGCGCCAGCAGGACAGGGACGGACACTGAAGCTTTCTTT. Translated, it gives CASRTGTDTEAFF.

There are a few counts of this clonotype. The rearrangement joins TRBV5-1 to TRBJ1-2; TRBD1 might be the D (5 bases). The CDR3 covers 14 residues. Germline V gives CDR1 SGHRS, CDR2 YFSETQ. Trimming removed 6 bases at V and 5 bases at J, with 17 bases between. In DNA, the CDR3 is TGCGCCAGCAACGGAGGGACGGAAGGTTATGGCTACACCTTC. Protein: CASNGGTEGYGYTF.

This clonotype was recorded at least ten times. The chain combines TRBV6-1 with TRBJ2-1, with 11 bases matching TRBD2. Germline V gene data show CDR1 as MNHNS and CDR2 as SASEGT. The CDR3 sequence is 16 residues long. The junction had 4 bases not matched to a gene; V was cut back by 6 bases and J by 0 bases. The CDR3, as DNA: TGTGCCAGCAGATCACTAGCGGGGGCCTCCTACAATGAGCAGTTCTTC. Its translation: CASRSLAGASYNEQFF.

This rearrangement joins TRBV7-2 to TRBJ2-3; TRBD2 matches at 9 bases. Per germline, CDR1 SGHTA and CDR2 FQGNSA. The ends lost 1 base at V and 10 bases at J; junction bases unmatched: 0. This CDR3 has 12 residues. CDR3 DNA: TGTGCCAGCAGCTTAGTAGCGGGAGCGCAGTATTTT. This encodes CASSLVAGAQYF.

The CDR3 protein is CASTEGQASSPLHF. As DNA, the CDR3 is TGTGCCAGCACCGAGGGACAGGCGAGTTCACCCCTCCACTTT. This chain uses TRBV12-3 or TRBV12-4 with TRBJ1-6, with 8 bases fitting TRBD1. The V gene end was trimmed by 7 bases and the J gene end by 9 bases; junction bases not matched to a gene: 8. This CDR3 has 14 residues.

There are many counts of this clonotype. The chain couples TRBV5-1 to TRBJ1-1; TRBD1 aligns across 8 bases. This CDR3 region has 15 residues. Trimming took 3 bases from V and 2 from J; bases not matched to a gene: 6. Per germline, CDR1 SGHRS and CDR2 YFSETQ. Here the CDR3 reads CASSSDRVGNTEAFF. The CDR3 region has the DNA TGCGCCAGCAGCTCGGACAGGGTTGGTAACACTGAAGCTTTCTTT.

The chain uses TRBV20-1 and TRBJ2-1, with TRBD2 identical over 8 bases. Germline trimming cut 4 bases from V and 3 bases from J; bases unmatched to any gene: 20. The length of the CDR3 is 19 residues. Per the germline V gene, CDR1 is DFQATT and CDR2 is SNEGSKA (reference sequence). The CDR3 bases are TGCAGTGCTATGGGGGGGGGCCTAGCGGGTGCTTATTTCTACAATGAGCAGTTCTTC. Translating gives CSAMGGGLAGAYFYNEQFF.

The chain uses TRBV5-1 and TRBJ1-5, with unresolved D. V dropped 2 bases and J dropped 3 bases, with 6 bases sitting between them. CDR1 is SGHRS and CDR2 is YFSETQ in the germline V gene. This CDR3 has 13 residues. The CDR3 loop reads CASSFGLNQPQHF. In DNA, the CDR3 is TGCGCCAGCAGCTTTGGGCTCAATCAGCCCCAGCATTTT. The whole variable domain, filled in from reference TRBV5-1 and TRBJ1-5, reads KAGVTQTPRYLIKTRGQQVTLSCSPISGHRSVSWYQQTPGQGLQFLFEYFSETQRNKGNFPGRFSGRQFSNSRSEMNVSTLELGDSALYLCASSFGLNQPQHFGDGTRLSIL.

In this sample, this clonotype turned up a few times. This chain joins TRBV4-1 and TRBJ2-1; no clear D gene. Germline CDR1 and CDR2: MGHRA and YSYEKL. The ends were cut back, 0 bases at V and 0 bases at J, with 6 bases in the middle. The CDR3 spans 15 residues. In DNA, the CDR3 is TGCGCCAGCAGCCAAGATGCAAGCTCCTACAATGAGCAGTTCTTC. This gives the protein CASSQDASSYNEQFF.

V is TRBV5-1 and J is TRBJ1-1, with D possibly TRBD1 on 5 matching bases. V lost 4 bases and J 4 bases, leaving 17 bases between the germline ends. The CDR3 covers 15 residues. Per the germline V gene, CDR1 is SGHRS and CDR2 is YFSETQ. CDR3 loop: CASSQGPNRGTEAFF. The CDR3 DNA reads as TGCGCCAGCAGCCAGGGTCCTAATAGGGGCACTGAAGCTTTCTTT. Using reference TRBV5-1 and TRBJ1-1 for the parts outside the CDR3, the full variable domain is KAGVTQTPRYLIKTRGQQVTLSCSPISGHRSVSWYQQTPGQGLQFLFEYFSETQRNKGNFPGRFSGRQFSNSRSEMNVSTLELGDSALYLCASSQGPNRGTEAFFGQGTRLTVV.

This chain connects TRBV2 to TRBJ2-3; either TRBD1 or TRBD2 may fit D (6 bases each). V lost 7 bases to trimming and J lost 0 bases, with 11 bases between them. The CDR3 runs 14 residues. CDR1 and CDR2 from the germline V gene are SNHLY and FYNNEI. The CDR3 protein is CASKGGLSTDTQYF. The CDR3 nucleotides read TGTGCCAGCAAAGGGGGACTGAGCACAGATACGCAGTATTTT.

The chain couples TRBV20-1 to TRBJ1-3, with D possibly TRBD1 on 5 matching bases. Germline V gene sequence: CDR1 DFQATT, CDR2 SNEGSKA (reference sequence). The CDR3 is made up of 13 amino acids. V was shortened by 6 bases and J by 4 bases, with 13 bases between the two germline ends. DNA for the CDR3: TGCAGTGCGGGGGATAGAAGCGGAAACACCATATATTTT. This sequence encodes CSAGDRSGNTIYF.

This clonotype has a handful of counts. The rearrangement joins TRBV7-9 to TRBJ1-4; the D is unclear. V dropped 4 bases and J dropped 8 bases, with 14 bases sitting between them. Germline CDR1 reads SEHNR; CDR2 reads FQNEAQ (reference sequence). The CDR3 is 14 residues long. The CDR3: CASSSLGSGEKLFF. The CDR3 coding sequence is TGTGCCAGCAGCTCCTTGGGCTCTGGCGAAAAACTGTTTTTT.

V is TRBV7-2 and J is TRBJ2-7, with D possibly matching TRBD2 (6 bases). Germline loops: CDR1 SGHTA, CDR2 FQGNSA. The CDR3 loop spans 14 amino acids. Deletions cut 5 bases from V and 6 bases from J, with 17 bases between. The chain's CDR3 is CASSQAGWTSEQYF. The CDR3 nucleotides read TGTGCCAGCAGCCAAGCGGGTTGGACGAGCGAGCAGTACTTC.

This clonotype was detected ten times or more. The chain joins TRBV5-1 to TRBJ2-2; TRBD1 agrees at 8 bases. The V and J ends lost 4 bases and 4 bases, in that order; junction bases with no gene match: 9. The CDR3 has 16 residues. Germline CDR1 and CDR2: SGHRS and YFSETQ. CDR3 nucleotide sequence: TGCGCCAGCAGCCCAGTCTGGACAGGGTCCACCGGGGAGCTGTTTTTT. Amino acids: CASSPVWTGSTGELFF. Full variable domain (remainder filled in from reference TRBV5-1 and TRBJ2-2): KAGVTQTPRYLIKTRGQQVTLSCSPISGHRSVSWYQQTPGQGLQFLFEYFSETQRNKGNFPGRFSGRQFSNSRSEMNVSTLELGDSALYLCASSPVWTGSTGELFFGEGSRLTVL.

The chain couples TRBV20-1 to TRBJ2-7, with 9 bases lining up with TRBD2. This CDR3 comprises 14 residues. The V gene end was trimmed by 3 bases and the J gene end by 7 bases; junction bases not matched to a gene: 10. Germline values: CDR1 DFQATT, CDR2 SNEGSKA (reference sequence). The CDR3 region is CSASEGGRGYEQYF. CDR3 coding DNA: TGCAGTGCTAGCGAGGGCGGGAGGGGATATGAGCAGTACTTC.

This clonotype has only a few counts. This rearrangement joins TRBV19 to TRBJ1-5, with D maybe TRBD1 (5 bases). Germline CDR1 is LNHDA and CDR2 is SQIVND (reference sequence). The CDR3 contains 16 residues. Trimming shortened V by 0 bases and J by 1 base, and 10 bases separated the two germline ends. Here the CDR3 DNA reads TGTGCCAGTAGTATAGAAGCGGGACCGAGCAATCAGCCCCAGCATTTT. This gives the protein CASSIEAGPSNQPQHF.

This clonotype was counted at least ten times. The J gene is TRBJ1-5, the V gene TRBV7-2; TRBD1 might be the D (5 bases). The CDR3 contains 15 residues. Germline V gives CDR1 SGHTA, CDR2 FQGNSA. Deletions cut 1 base from V and 2 bases from J, with 9 bases between. This CDR3 is CASSLDGGGNQPQHF. In DNA, the CDR3 is TGTGCCAGCAGCTTAGACGGGGGAGGCAATCAGCCCCAGCATTTT.